Presented here are 28 T cell receptor beta chains from one specimen sequenced in a study of cytomegalovirus exposure and HLA in healthy donors. It was with 60 Vbeta and 13 Jbeta primers that the PCR ran. Produced via immunoSEQ multiplex PCR; TCRdb's table is partial and in-frame only. The sample lists 110,000 or so clones; around 80% were seen once. The source material was PBMCs. All receptors come from a man in his forties or fifties in good health and CMV-seropositive.

The gene calls are TRBV15 and TRBJ2-5; D is possibly TRBD2 (5 bases). The germline V and J ends were trimmed by 2 bases and 11 bases, with 21 bases remaining between them. This CDR3 region has 15 residues. Germline V gene lookup returns CDR1 LNHNV and CDR2 YYDKDF (reference sequence). This CDR3 reads CATSRSPALAFQQYF. DNA of the CDR3: TGTGCCACCAGCAGATCACCCGCCCTAGCTTTCCAGCAGTACTTC.

This clone showed up just once. Here the CDR3 omits its conserved ending phenylalanine or tryptophan, so a read error is the likely source. It is unclear where the CDR3 begins or ends on the DNA, so no DNA is shown, and the CDR3 is as TCRdb lists it. The chain links TRBV20-1 to TRBJ2-3; the table gives TRBD1 as D, unverified against the DNA. Germline CDR1 and CDR2: DFQATT and SNEGSKA (reference sequence). The CDR3 spans 11 amino acids, including both terminal residues. CDR3 amino acids: CSAKVVPDSAL.

The gene calls are TRBV5-3 and TRBJ2-2; D unresolved. TRBV5-3 counts as an open reading frame of uncertain function. This CDR3 is 14 amino acids long. The ends were cut back, 1 base at V and 4 bases at J, with 8 bases in the middle. CDR3 region: CARSLRVSTGELFF. The CDR3 coding sequence is TGTGCCAGAAGCTTGCGGGTGAGCACCGGGGAGCTGTTTTTT.

This clone has only a few counts. This chain connects TRBV4-1 to TRBJ1-5, with no clear D. This CDR3 has 17 residues. V dropped 2 bases and J dropped 0 bases, with 14 bases sitting between them. Looked up from germline, CDR1 is MGHRA and CDR2 is YSYEKL. CDR3 protein: CASSQSSLRYSNQPQHF. The CDR3 coding sequence is TGCGCCAGCAGCCAATCGAGTCTGCGTTATAGCAATCAGCCCCAGCATTTT.

The gene calls are TRBV6-5 and TRBJ1-2, with 7 bases that match TRBD1. With 2 bases clipped from V and 6 bases from J, the junction kept 6 bases outside the gene matches. From germline, CDR1 is MNHEY and CDR2 SVGAGI. This CDR3 has 14 residues. The CDR3 sequence: CASSYLGQPHGYTF. The CDR3 DNA reads as TGTGCCAGCAGTTACCTGGGACAGCCACATGGCTACACCTTC.

This clone was observed once. The chain employs TRBV7-3 and TRBJ2-5; tentatively, D is TRBD2 (6 bases). Trimming took off 5 bases at V and 1 base at J, with 14 bases between the two ends. Germline V gene data show CDR1 as SGHTA and CDR2 as FQGTGA. The CDR3 runs 15 residues. CDR3 coding DNA: TGTGCCAGCAGCCGCCAGTCCGGGAGCCAAGAGACCCAGTACTTC. Its translation is CASSRQSGSQETQYF.

V usage is TRBV7-3 and J usage is TRBJ2-3; 9 bases are a match to TRBD2. The CDR3 contains 14 residues. With V trimmed by 6 bases and J by 2 bases, 3 bases remained unmatched. Germline V gene data show CDR1 as SGHTA and CDR2 as FQGTGA. DNA of the CDR3: TGTGCCAGCAGTTCTAGCGGGGCCACAGATACGCAGTATTTT. It specifies CASSSSGATDTQYF. Variable domain in full (rest from reference TRBV7-3 and TRBJ2-3): GAGVSQTPSNKVTEKGKYVELRCDPISGHTALYWYRQSLGQGPEFLIYFQGTGAADDSGLPNDRFFAVRPEGSVSTLKIQRTERGDSAVYLCASSSSGATDTQYFGPGTRLTVL.

V usage is TRBV7-2 and J usage is TRBJ2-3; D is uncertain. Trimming pared 0 bases from V and 0 bases from J, leaving 7 bases between. Germline CDR1 SGHTA, CDR2 FQGNSA. The CDR3 spans 15 residues. Written as DNA, the CDR3 is TGTGCCAGCAGCTTAGCATGGCCCAGCACAGATACGCAGTATTTT. Translated: CASSLAWPSTDTQYF.

This chain's CDR3 is CASSLDGGRSSGNTIYF. CDR3 DNA sequence: TGTGCCAGCAGCTTAGATGGCGGCAGAAGCTCTGGAAACACCATATATTTT. The V and J genes are TRBV7-9 and TRBJ1-3; D is uncertain. The V gene's germline CDR1 is SEHNR and CDR2 FQNEAQ (reference sequence). Trimming pared 1 base from V and 0 bases from J, leaving 13 bases between. The length of the CDR3 is 17 residues.

This chain links TRBV6-5 with TRBJ1-1; D not resolved. The V and J ends lost 6 bases and 4 bases respectively, with 6 bases between them. The CDR3 is 11 amino acids. Germline V gene lookup returns CDR1 MNHEY and CDR2 SVGAGI. CDR3 protein: CASRRGTEAFF. CDR3 sequence (DNA): TGTGCCAGCAGGCGCGGCACTGAAGCTTTCTTT.

This chain links TRBV9 with TRBJ2-3, with TRBD2 matching 9 bases. The CDR3 extends over 17 amino acids. V was clipped by 2 bases and J by 2 bases; unmatched bases: 9. Germline V gene sequence: CDR1 SGDLS, CDR2 YYNGEE. The CDR3 coding sequence is TGTGCCAGCAGCGTTCGATCGACTAGCGGAACCACAGATACGCAGTATTTT. It is translated as CASSVRSTSGTTDTQYF.

This chain connects TRBV28 to TRBJ2-6; maybe TRBD1 (6 bases). The CDR3 is 15 residues long. The V gene's germline CDR1 is MDHEN and CDR2 SYDVKM. The V end was cut by 6 bases, the J end by 0 bases, with 9 bases between. Written as DNA, the CDR3 is TGTGCCAGCAGGGGGGCAGCCTCTGGGGCCAACGTCCTGACTTTC. Its protein product is CASRGAASGANVLTF.

This chain links TRBV5-6 with TRBJ2-1; 7 bases are a match to TRBD1. CDR1 is SGHDT, CDR2 YYEEEE, per germline. With 3 bases clipped from V and 7 bases from J, the junction kept 10 bases outside the gene matches. The CDR3 length is 15 residues. The CDR3 DNA is TGTGCCAGCAGCTCCACAGGGGATAATAGAAATGAGCAGTTCTTC. Its translation: CASSSTGDNRNEQFF. Variable domain in full (rest from reference TRBV5-6 and TRBJ2-1): DAGVTQSPTHLIKTRGQQVTLRCSPKSGHDTVSWYQQALGQGPQFIFQYYEEEERQRGNFPDRFSGHQFPNYSSELNVNALLLGDSALYLCASSSTGDNRNEQFFGPGTRLTVL.

The rearrangement links TRBV28 to TRBJ1-1, with D possibly matching TRBD1 (6 bases). CDR1 and CDR2 from the germline V gene are MDHEN and SYDVKM. Trimming removed 4 bases at V and 5 bases at J, with 17 bases between. This CDR3 is built from 15 residues. CDR3 nucleotides: TGTGCCAGCAGTTCGCCGGGGGGGCGAGGGACTGAAGCTTTCTTT. Translating it yields CASSSPGGRGTEAFF. Looking up the rest from reference TRBV28 and TRBJ1-1 gives the full variable domain: DVKVTQSSRYLVKRTGEKVFLECVQDMDHENMFWYRQDPGLGLRLIYFSYDVKMKEKGDIPEGYSVSREKKERFSLILESASTNQTSMYLCASSSPGGRGTEAFFGQGTRLTVV.

The chain links TRBV11-2 to TRBJ1-3; no clear D gene. V lost 5 bases, J lost 3 bases, and 20 bases lay in between. The CDR3 runs 17 residues. From germline, CDR1 is SGHAT and CDR2 FQNNGV. This CDR3 reads CASSLNPGEYGGNTIYF. The CDR3 coding sequence is TGTGCCAGCAGCCTTAACCCCGGAGAGTATGGTGGAAACACCATATATTTT. The full variable domain, completed using reference TRBV11-2 and TRBJ1-3, is EAGVAQSPRYKIIEKRQSVAFWCNPISGHATLYWYQQILGQGPKLLIQFQNNGVVDDSQLPKDRFSAERLKGVDSTLKIQPAKLEDSAVYLCASSLNPGEYGGNTIYFGEGSWLTVV.

The chain is built from TRBV5-5 and TRBJ1-6; 7 bases align to TRBD1. CDR3 length equals 17 residues. The ends lost 0 bases at V and 1 base at J; junction bases unmatched: 4. CDR1 and CDR2 (germline): SGHKS, YYEKEE (reference sequence). Here the CDR3 DNA reads TGTGCCAGCAGCTTGGGTTCAGGGGGTTCCTATAATTCACCCCTCCACTTT. Translation gives CASSLGSGGSYNSPLHF.

This clone was counted a few times. This sequence joins TRBV6-1 and TRBJ2-7; the D gene is possibly TRBD2 (6 bases). The germline V gene has CDR1 MNHNS and CDR2 SASEGT. Trimming shortened V by 6 bases and J by 0 bases, and 6 bases separated the two germline ends. The CDR3 spans 12 residues. The CDR3 DNA follows: TGTGCCAGCAGGGACTACTCCTACGAGCAGTACTTC. This sequence encodes CASRDYSYEQYF.

This clone was recorded only once. The V call is TRBV28, the J call TRBJ1-6, with D unresolved. Trimming shortened V by 5 bases and J by 8 bases, and 7 bases separated the two germline ends. The germline V gene has CDR1 MDHEN and CDR2 SYDVKM. The CDR3 runs to 12 residues. CDR3 sequence (DNA): TGTGCCAGCAGTATTCGGGATTCACCCCTCCACTTT. Its translation: CASSIRDSPLHF.

The chain is built from TRBV7-2 and TRBJ2-7; 10 positions match TRBD1. This CDR3 has 15 amino acids. Germline V lookup: CDR1 SGHTA, CDR2 FQGNSA. J gave up 3 bases and V 5 bases, and 7 bases lay outside the gene matches. CDR3 sequence reads: CASSPRQGAGYEQYF. CDR3 bases: TGTGCCAGCAGCCCAAGACAGGGGGCGGGCTACGAGCAGTACTTC.

This clone was picked up a small number of times. The chain employs TRBV29-1 and TRBJ2-7, with 7 bases identical to TRBD1. Trimming cost V 7 bases and J 0 bases; bases outside gene matches: 3. This CDR3 contains 12 residues. From germline, CDR1 is SQVTM and CDR2 ANQGSEA. The CDR3 reads CSARDSSYEQYF. The CDR3 nucleotides are TGCAGCGCCCGGGACAGCTCCTACGAGCAGTACTTC.

The rearrangement uses TRBV30 and TRBJ2-2; no firm D call. This CDR3 is built from 14 residues. Per germline, CDR1 GTSNPN and CDR2 SVGIG (reference sequence). Between the trimmed V and J ends, which lost 4 bases and 6 bases, there was a span of 15 bases. The CDR3 region is CAWTFGGLSGELFF. The CDR3 coding sequence is TGTGCCTGGACCTTCGGCGGCCTCTCCGGGGAGCTGTTTTTT.

V usage is TRBV30 and J usage is TRBJ1-1; D is unclear. V was clipped by 1 base and J by 3 bases, with 12 bases between them. Germline V gives CDR1 GTSNPN, CDR2 SVGIG (reference sequence). The CDR3 loop spans 14 amino acids. CDR3: CAWSAGRSDTEAFF. The DNA for the CDR3 is TGTGCCTGGAGTGCGGGGAGGTCGGACACTGAAGCTTTCTTT.

J is TRBJ2-2 and V is TRBV19; the match to TRBD2 covers 8 bases. The trim removed 7 bases at V and 2 bases at J, leaving 6 bases unmatched. The CDR3 sequence is 15 residues long. The germline V gene encodes CDR1 LNHDA and CDR2 SQIVND (reference sequence). The CDR3 loop is CASTPAGVNTGELFF. The CDR3 nucleotides are TGTGCCAGTACACCAGCGGGAGTTAACACCGGGGAGCTGTTTTTT. The variable domain in full, completed from reference TRBV19 and TRBJ2-2, reads DGGITQSPKYLFRKEGQNVTLSCEQNLNHDAMYWYRQDPGQGLRLIYYSQIVNDFQKGDIAEGYSVSREKKESFPLTVTSAQKNPTAFYLCASTPAGVNTGELFFGEGSRLTVL.

V usage is TRBV20-1 and J usage is TRBJ2-5; weak D call: TRBD1 (5 bases). Germline V gives CDR1 DFQATT, CDR2 SNEGSKA (reference sequence). The CDR3 has 11 amino acids. Trimming stripped 2 bases from V and 4 bases from J, with 5 bases between. The CDR3 is CSARQGETQYF. In nucleotides, the CDR3 is TGCAGTGCTAGACAGGGAGAGACCCAGTACTTC.

This chain connects TRBV7-2 to TRBJ2-3; TRBD2 aligns across 7 bases. V trimming: 4 bases; J trimming: 8 bases; junction bases outside the gene matches: 6. The CDR3 spans 13 residues. CDR1 and CDR2 from the germline V gene are SGHTA and FQGNSA. The DNA of the CDR3 is TGTGCCAGCAGCTCCGGACTAGAGACTACGCAGTATTTT. This encodes CASSSGLETTQYF.

This chain connects TRBV7-8 to TRBJ2-1, with D possibly being TRBD2 (6 bases). This CDR3 is 14 amino acids long. Trimming took 1 base from V and 3 from J, leaving 7 bases between them. CDR1 and CDR2 (germline): SGHVS, FQNEAQ. CDR3 DNA sequence: TGTGCCAGCAGCTTAGTCGGGGGCTACAATGAGCAGTTCTTC. Protein: CASSLVGGYNEQFF.

The rearrangement uses TRBV9 and TRBJ1-3; D may be TRBD1 (5 bases). The V and J ends lost 0 bases and 0 bases respectively, with 13 bases between them. The germline gives CDR1 SGDLS, CDR2 YYNGEE. This CDR3 region has 17 residues. The CDR3 loop reads CASSVDPGGFSGNTIYF. The DNA for the CDR3 is TGTGCCAGCAGCGTAGACCCGGGGGGGTTCTCTGGAAACACCATATATTTT.

This chain joins TRBV7-6 and TRBJ2-5; D perhaps matches TRBD1 (6 bases). V gave up 2 bases and J gave up 1 base, with 11 bases separating them. The CDR3 totals 15 residues. Germline V CDR1 and CDR2: SGHVS, FNYEAQ. The CDR3 spells CASSLSGAFQETQYF. Here the CDR3 DNA reads TGTGCCAGCAGCTTATCAGGGGCTTTCCAAGAGACCCAGTACTTC.